What follows is one TCR beta chain and its context. Its target is unknown. Other DNA sequences in this sample translate to the same CDR3. This sample was included in a study of vaccination effects on CD4 cells after COVID-19. The study's findings and limits: Limitations: small convalescent group and missing early post-infection timepoints. Common cold coronaviruses were cross-recognized by only 1 of 255 vaccine-induced clones in healthy vaccinees.

Viral peptide pools were used in the ViraFEST assay to expand antigen-specific CD4+ T cells, and sequencing came afterward. Culturing for about 9 days preceded CD4+ T cell isolation. The vaccine recipients had no prior SARS-CoV-2 infection, with negative nucleocapsid antibodies. Germline assignment: CDR1 MNHEY and CDR2 SMNVEV (reference sequence). This CDR3 has 14 amino acids. Trimming took 2 bases from V and 5 from J; bases not matched to a gene: 2. This table comes from immunoSEQ multiplex PCR, and its TCRdb copy is limited to in-frame clones, with some not included. The top ten hold about 10% of the sample, which has 70,000 or so clones, 78% seen once.

This specimen consisted of CD4+ T cells from PBMCs cultured with SARS-CoV-2 spike peptides, obtained before COVID-19 vaccination. The receptor comes from a human donor who received a COVID-19 vaccine. This chain joins TRBV27 and TRBJ2-5; TRBD2 matches 10 bases. The CDR3 region is CASSLLAGVETQYF. The CDR3 DNA reads as TGTGCCAGCAGTTTACTAGCGGGGGTGGAGACCCAGTACTTC.